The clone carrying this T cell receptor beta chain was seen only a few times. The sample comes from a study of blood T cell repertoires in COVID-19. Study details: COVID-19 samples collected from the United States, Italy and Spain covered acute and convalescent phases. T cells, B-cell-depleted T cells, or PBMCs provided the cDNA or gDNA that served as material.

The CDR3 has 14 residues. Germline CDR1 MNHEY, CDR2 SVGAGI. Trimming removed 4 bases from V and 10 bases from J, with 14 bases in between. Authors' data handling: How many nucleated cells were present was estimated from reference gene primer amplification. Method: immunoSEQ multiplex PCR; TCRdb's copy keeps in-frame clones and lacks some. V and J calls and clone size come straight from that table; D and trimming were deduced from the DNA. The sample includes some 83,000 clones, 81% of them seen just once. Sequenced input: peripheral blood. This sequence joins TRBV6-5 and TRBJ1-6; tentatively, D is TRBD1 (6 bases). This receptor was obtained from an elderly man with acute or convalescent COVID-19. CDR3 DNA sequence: TGTGCCAGCAGTTCACAGGGATGGATCTCACCCCTCCACTTT. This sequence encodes CASSSQGWISPLHF.